These T cell receptor beta chains were read from a single sample in a study of shared clonotypes between healthy human individuals. TCRdb's table, derived via immunoSEQ multiplex PCR, lists solely in-frame clones and lacks some. The repertoire holds around 2,000,000 clones, with 95% as singletons. What was sequenced was naive CD4+ T cells sorted from blood. The receptors originated from a man younger than 35 in good health. The CDR3 runs from the conserved cysteine through the conserved F or W. Fields, in order: D gene, J gene, clone size, V gene, CDR3 DNA, CDR3 protein. The D gene is left open where the match is weak. Clone size appears in some rows only: once, few, many, or a class for an expanded clone.

>NA|TRBJ1-1|once|TRBV4-1
TGCGCCAGCAGCCAAGATTTGGGTAACGTACTAACAACTGAAGCTTTCTTT
CASSQDLGNVLTTEAFF
>TRBD1|TRBJ2-5|NA|TRBV5-6
TGTGCCAGCAGCAACGACAGGGACGAGACCCAGTACTTC
CASSNDRDETQYF
>TRBD1|TRBJ2-6|NA|TRBV27
TGTGCCAGCAGCCGTTCGGGGACAGGGAATTCTGGGGCCAACGTCCTGACTTTC
CASSRSGTGNSGANVLTF
>NA|TRBJ1-2|NA|TRBV14
TGTGCCAGCAGCCAAGGAACCTTACGGAACTATGGCTACACCTTC
CASSQGTLRNYGYTF
>NA|TRBJ1-1|NA|TRBV6-4
TGTGCCAGCAGTTCTGGTCAGGAGGCTGAAGCTTTCTTT
CASSSGQEAEAFF
>TRBD1|TRBJ1-2|NA|TRBV10-3
TGTGCCATCAGTGGAGCGGACAGGGAGGGAGACTATGGCTACACCTTC
CAISGADREGDYGYTF
>NA|TRBJ1-1|once|TRBV5-1
TGCGCCAGCAGCTTGGTAGGGTCTCCGGGGGCTTTCTTT
CASSLVGSPGAFF
>NA|TRBJ2-5|NA|TRBV9
TGTGCCAGCGGTAAGGGTCCCTCGGAGACCCAGTACTTC
CASGKGPSETQYF
>TRBD1|TRBJ2-5|NA|TRBV4-3
TGCGCCAGCAGCCGAGGACAGGGGGCGAAAGGGGGAGAGACCCAGTACTTC
CASSRGQGAKGGETQYF
>TRBD1|TRBJ1-1|NA|TRBV25-1
TGTGCCAGTGCCCCGGGACAGGGAGAGAGGAACTGGAACACTGAAGCTTTCTTT
CASAPGQGERNWNTEAFF
>NA|TRBJ2-5|NA|TRBV5-1
TGCGCCAGCAGCGGGGGACAATCCCAAGAGACCCAGTACTTC
CASSGGQSQETQYF